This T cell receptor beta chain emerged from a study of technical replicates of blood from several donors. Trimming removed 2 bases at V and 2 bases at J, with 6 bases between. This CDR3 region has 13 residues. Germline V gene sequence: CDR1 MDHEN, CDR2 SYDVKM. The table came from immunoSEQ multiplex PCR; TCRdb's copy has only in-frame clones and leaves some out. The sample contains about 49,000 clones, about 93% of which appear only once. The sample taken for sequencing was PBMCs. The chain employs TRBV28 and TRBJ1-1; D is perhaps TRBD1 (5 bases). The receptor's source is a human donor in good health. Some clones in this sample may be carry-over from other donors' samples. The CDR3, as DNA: TGTGCCAGCAGTTTACAGGGTAACACTGAAGCTTTCTTT. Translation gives CASSLQGNTEAFF.